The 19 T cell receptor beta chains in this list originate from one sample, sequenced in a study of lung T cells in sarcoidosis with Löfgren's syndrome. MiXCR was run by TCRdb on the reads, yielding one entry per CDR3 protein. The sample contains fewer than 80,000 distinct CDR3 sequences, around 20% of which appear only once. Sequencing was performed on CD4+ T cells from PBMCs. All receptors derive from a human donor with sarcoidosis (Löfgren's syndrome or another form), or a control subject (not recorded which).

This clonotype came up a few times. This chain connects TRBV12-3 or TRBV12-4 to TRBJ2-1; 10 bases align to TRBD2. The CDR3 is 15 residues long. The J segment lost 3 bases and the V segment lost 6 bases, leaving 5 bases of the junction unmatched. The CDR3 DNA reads TGTGCCAGCAGCCCCGGGACTAGCGTCTACAATGAGCAGTTCTTC. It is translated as CASSPGTSVYNEQFF.

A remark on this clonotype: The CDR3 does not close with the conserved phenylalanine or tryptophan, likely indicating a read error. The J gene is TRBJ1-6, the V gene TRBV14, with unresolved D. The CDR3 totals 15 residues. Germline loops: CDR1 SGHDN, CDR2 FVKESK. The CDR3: CASSQALRGNSPLHS. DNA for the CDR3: TGTGCCAGCAGTCAAGCCCTGCGCGGGAATTCACCCCTCCACTCT.

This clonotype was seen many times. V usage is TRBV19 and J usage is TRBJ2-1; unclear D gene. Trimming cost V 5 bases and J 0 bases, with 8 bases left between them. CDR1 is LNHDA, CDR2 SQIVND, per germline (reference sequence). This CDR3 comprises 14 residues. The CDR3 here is CASSRLSSYNEQFF. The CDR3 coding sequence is TGTGCCAGTAGTCGGCTTAGCTCCTACAATGAGCAGTTCTTC.

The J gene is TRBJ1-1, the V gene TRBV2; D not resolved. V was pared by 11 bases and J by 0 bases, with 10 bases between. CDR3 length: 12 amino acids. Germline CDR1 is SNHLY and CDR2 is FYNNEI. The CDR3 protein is CACRVLNTEAFF. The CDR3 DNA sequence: TGTGCCTGCCGGGTGCTGAACACTGAAGCTTTCTTT.

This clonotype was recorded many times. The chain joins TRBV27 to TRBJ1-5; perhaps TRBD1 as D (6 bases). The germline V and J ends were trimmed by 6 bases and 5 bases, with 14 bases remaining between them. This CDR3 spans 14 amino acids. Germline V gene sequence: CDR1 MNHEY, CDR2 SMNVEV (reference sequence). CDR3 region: CASRPRTVDQPQHF. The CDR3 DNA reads TGTGCCAGCAGACCCCGGACAGTCGATCAGCCCCAGCATTTT.

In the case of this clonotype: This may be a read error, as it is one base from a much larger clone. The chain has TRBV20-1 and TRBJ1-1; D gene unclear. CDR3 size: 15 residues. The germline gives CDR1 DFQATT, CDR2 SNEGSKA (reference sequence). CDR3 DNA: TGCAGTGCTAGAGGTTCCGCCCCGAGGATCTCTGAAGATTTCTTT. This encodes CSARGSAPRISEDFF.

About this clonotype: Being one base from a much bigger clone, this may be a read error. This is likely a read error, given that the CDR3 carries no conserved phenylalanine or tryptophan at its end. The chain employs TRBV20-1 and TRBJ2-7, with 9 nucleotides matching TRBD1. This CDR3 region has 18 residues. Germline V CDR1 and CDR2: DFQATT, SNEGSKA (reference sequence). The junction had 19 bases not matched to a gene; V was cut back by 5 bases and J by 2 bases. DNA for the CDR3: TGCAGTGCTGTGCTGGGGACAGGGCAAGGCGGGATTACCTACGAGCAGTACCTC. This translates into CSAVLGTGQGGITYEQYL.

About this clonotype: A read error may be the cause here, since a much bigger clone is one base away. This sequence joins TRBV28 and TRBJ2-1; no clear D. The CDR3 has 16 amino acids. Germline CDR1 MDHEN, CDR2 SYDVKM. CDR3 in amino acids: CASSSSGKSSHNEQFF. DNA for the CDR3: TGTGCCAGCAGTTCCTCTGGGAAGAGCTCCCACAATGAGCAGTTCTTC.

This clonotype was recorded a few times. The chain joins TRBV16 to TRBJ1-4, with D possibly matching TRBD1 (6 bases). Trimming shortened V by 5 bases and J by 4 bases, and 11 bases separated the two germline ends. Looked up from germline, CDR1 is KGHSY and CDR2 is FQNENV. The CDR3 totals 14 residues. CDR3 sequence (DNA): TGTGCCAGCAGCTACGGGACAAGTAATGAAAAACTGTTTTTT. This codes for CASSYGTSNEKLFF.

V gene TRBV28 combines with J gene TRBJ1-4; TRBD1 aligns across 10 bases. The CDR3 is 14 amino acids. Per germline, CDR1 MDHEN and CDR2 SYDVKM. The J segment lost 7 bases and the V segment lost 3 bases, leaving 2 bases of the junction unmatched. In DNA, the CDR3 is TGTGCCAGCAGTTTCCGGGACAGGGGTGAAAAACTGTTTTTT. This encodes CASSFRDRGEKLFF.

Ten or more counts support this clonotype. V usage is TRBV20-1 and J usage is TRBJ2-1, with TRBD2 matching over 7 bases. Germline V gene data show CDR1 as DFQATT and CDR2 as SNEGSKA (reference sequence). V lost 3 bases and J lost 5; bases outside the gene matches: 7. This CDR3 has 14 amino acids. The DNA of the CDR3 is TGCAGTGCTAGTGGAGCGGGGCCTAACAATGAGCAGTTCTTC. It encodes CSASGAGPNNEQFF.

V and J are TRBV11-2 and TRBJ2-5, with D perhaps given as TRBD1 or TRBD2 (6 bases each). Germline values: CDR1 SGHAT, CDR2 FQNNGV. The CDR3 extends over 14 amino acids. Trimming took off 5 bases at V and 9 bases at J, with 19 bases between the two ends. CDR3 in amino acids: CASSPGTKRGAQYF. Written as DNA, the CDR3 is TGTGCCAGCAGCCCCGGGACAAAACGCGGGGCCCAGTACTTC.

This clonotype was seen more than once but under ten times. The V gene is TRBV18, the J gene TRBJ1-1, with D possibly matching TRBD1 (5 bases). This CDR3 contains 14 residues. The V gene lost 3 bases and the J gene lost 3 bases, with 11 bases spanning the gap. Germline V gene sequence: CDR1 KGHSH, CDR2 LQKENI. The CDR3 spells CASSPPGADTEAFF. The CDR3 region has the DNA TGTGCCAGCTCACCGCCTGGGGCGGACACTGAAGCTTTCTTT. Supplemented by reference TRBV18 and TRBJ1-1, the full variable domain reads NAGVMQNPRHLVRRRGQEARLRCSPMKGHSHVYWYRQLPEEGLKFMVYLQKENIIDESGMPKERFSAEFPKEGPSILRIQQVVRGDSAAYFCASSPPGADTEAFFGQGTRLTVV.

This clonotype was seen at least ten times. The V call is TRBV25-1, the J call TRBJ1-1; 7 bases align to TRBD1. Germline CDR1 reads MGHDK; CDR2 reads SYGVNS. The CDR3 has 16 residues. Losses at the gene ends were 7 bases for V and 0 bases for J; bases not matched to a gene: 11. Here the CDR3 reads CASTPPGGQLNTEAFF. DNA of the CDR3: TGTGCCAGCACTCCTCCTGGGGGACAGTTGAACACTGAAGCTTTCTTT.

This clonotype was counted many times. The CDR3 reads CASSPRQGGGPDTQYF. The CDR3 nucleotides read TGTGCCAGCAGCCCGCGACAGGGAGGGGGGCCAGATACGCAGTATTTT. The chain is built from TRBV7-3 and TRBJ2-3; tentatively, D is TRBD1 or TRBD2 (7 bases each). Germline V gene sequence: CDR1 SGHTA, CDR2 FQGTGA. The V end lost 5 bases, the J end lost 4 bases, and 19 bases lay between the germline ends. The CDR3 extends over 16 amino acids.

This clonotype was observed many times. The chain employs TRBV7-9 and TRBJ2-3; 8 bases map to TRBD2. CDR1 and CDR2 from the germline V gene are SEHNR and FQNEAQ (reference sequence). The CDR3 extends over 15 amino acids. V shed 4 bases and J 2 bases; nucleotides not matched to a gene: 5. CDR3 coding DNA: TGTGCCAGCAGCTCCTATAGCGGGGCCACAGATACGCAGTATTTT. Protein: CASSSYSGATDTQYF. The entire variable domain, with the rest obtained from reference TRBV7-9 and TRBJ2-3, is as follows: DTGVSQNPRHKITKRGQNVTFRCDPISEHNRLYWYRQTLGQGPEFLTYFQNEAQLEKSRLLSDRFSAERPKGSFSTLEIQRTEQGDSAMYLCASSSYSGATDTQYFGPGTRLTVL.

The CDR3 DNA follows: TGTGCCAGCAGCCTTGACAGGGGGAGCTATGGCTACACCTTC. Translation: CASSLDRGSYGYTF. The genes are TRBV3-1 and TRBJ1-2; 9 nucleotides match TRBD1. The CDR3 is made up of 14 amino acids. With V trimmed by 4 bases and J by 4 bases, 4 bases remained unmatched. Germline V gene lookup returns CDR1 LGHDT and CDR2 YNNKEL (reference sequence).

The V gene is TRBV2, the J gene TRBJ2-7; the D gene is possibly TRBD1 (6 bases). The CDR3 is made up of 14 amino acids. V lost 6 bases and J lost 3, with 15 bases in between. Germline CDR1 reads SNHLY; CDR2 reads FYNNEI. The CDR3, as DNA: TGTGCCAGCAGGTACAGGGATCTAAACTACGAGCAGTACTTC. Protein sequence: CASRYRDLNYEQYF.

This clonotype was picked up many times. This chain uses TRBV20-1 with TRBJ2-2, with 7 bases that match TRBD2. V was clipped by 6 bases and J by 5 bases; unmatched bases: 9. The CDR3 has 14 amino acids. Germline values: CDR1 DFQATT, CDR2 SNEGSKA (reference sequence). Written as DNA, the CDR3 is TGCAGTGCCCAACCGAATAGCGGGACCGGGGAGCTGTTTTTT. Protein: CSAQPNSGTGELFF.